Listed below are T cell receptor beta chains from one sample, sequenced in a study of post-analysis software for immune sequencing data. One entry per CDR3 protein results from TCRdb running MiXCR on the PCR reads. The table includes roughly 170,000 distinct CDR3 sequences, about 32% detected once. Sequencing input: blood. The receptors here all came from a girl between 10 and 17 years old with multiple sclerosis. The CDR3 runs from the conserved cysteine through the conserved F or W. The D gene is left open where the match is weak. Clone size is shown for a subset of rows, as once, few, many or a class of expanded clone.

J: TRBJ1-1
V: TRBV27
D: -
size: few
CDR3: CASSSILTGLTEAFF
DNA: TGTGCCAGCAGTTCTATCCTGACAGGTCTCACTGAAGCTTTCTTT

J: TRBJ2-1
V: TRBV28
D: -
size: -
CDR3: CASRFALNEQFF
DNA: TGTGCCAGCCGCTTCGCGTTAAATGAGCAGTTCTTC

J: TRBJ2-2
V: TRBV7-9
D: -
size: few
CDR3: CASSTDRSGELFF
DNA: TGTGCCAGCAGCACAGACAGGTCCGGGGAGCTGTTTTTT

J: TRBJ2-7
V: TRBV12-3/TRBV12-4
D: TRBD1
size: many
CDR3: CASSLLRGFRYEFVDEQYF
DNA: TGTGCCAGCAGTTTACTCAGGGGGTTCCGATACGAATTCGTAGACGAGCAGTACTTC

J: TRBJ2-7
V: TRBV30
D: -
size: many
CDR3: CAWSVPGTGYEQYF
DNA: TGTGCCTGGAGTGTACCAGGGACCGGCTACGAGCAGTACTTC

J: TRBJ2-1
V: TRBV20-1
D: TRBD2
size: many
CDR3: CSPRTSAYNEQFF
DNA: TGCAGTCCCCGGACTAGCGCGTACAATGAGCAGTTCTTC

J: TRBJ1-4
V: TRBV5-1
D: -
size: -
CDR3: CASRASGSEKLFF
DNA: TGCGCCAGCAGGGCCAGCGGAAGTGAAAAACTGTTTTTT

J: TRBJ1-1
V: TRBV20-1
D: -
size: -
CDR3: CSAVRGLNTEAFF
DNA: TGCAGTGCCGTCCGCGGACTGAACACTGAAGCTTTCTTT

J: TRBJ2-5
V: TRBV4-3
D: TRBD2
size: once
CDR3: CASSQGSGGETQYF
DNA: TGCGCCAGCAGCCAAGGGTCGGGGGGAGAGACCCAGTACTTC

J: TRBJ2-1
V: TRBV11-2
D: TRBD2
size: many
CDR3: CASSLSLAGNEQFF
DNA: TGTGCCAGCAGCTTATCACTAGCGGGTAATGAGCAGTTCTTC

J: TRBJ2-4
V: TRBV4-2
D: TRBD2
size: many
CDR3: CASSQAVTSGSLEEQYF
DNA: TGTGCCAGCAGCCAAGCGGTGACTAGCGGGAGTTTGGAAGAGCAGTACTTC

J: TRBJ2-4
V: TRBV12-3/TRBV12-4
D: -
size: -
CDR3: CASSATRNIQYF
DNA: TGTGCCAGCAGTGCGACTAGAAACATTCAGTACTTC

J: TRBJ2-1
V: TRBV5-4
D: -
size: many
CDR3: CASSADYNEQFF
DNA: TGTGCCAGCAGCGCCGACTACAATGAGCAGTTCTTC

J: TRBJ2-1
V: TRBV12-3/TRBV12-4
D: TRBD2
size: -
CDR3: CASSPSRGGGYNEQFF
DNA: TGTGCCAGCAGTCCCTCGAGGGGCGGGGGCTACAATGAGCAGTTCTTC

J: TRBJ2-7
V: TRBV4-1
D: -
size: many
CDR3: CASSQDRGKAYEQYF
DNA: TGCGCCAGCAGCCAAGACCGGGGGAAGGCCTACGAGCAGTACTTC

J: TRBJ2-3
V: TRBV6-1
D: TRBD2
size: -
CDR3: CASSEGAGGADTQYF
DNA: TGTGCCAGCAGTGAAGGGGCGGGAGGGGCAGATACGCAGTATTTT

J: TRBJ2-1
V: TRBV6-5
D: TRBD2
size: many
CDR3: CASSKPGLRALPFF
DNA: TGTGCCAGCAGTAAACCGGGACTACGCGCGTTACCGTTCTTC

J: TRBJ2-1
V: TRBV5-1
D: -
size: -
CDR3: CASSLSRVQETQFF
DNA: TGCGCCAGCAGCTTATCTAGGGTTCAAGAGACCCAGTTCTTC

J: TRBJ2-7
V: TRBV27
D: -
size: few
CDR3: CASSPRESAGEQYF
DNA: TGTGCCAGCAGTCCCCGAGAGAGCGCGGGGGAGCAGTACTTC

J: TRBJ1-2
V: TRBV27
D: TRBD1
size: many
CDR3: CARPRPPTGDDYGYTF
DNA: TGTGCCAGACCCCGGCCCCCGACAGGGGACGACTATGGCTACACCTTC